The 4 T cell receptor beta chains below come from one sample, sequenced in a study of T cell responses to AZD1222 COVID-19 vaccine. Profiled with immunoSEQ multiplex PCR; TCRdb holds only in-frame clones, not every one. Among fewer than 120,000 clones listed, 80% to 90% were seen once. The source material was peripheral blood, sampled 28 days after the second AZD1222 dose. These receptor sequences come from an adult who received the AZD1222 COVID-19 vaccine.

The chain joins TRBV9 to TRBJ2-3; TRBD1 matches 8 bases. Germline V gene sequence: CDR1 SGDLS, CDR2 YYNGEE. The J segment lost 1 base and the V segment lost 0 bases, leaving 7 bases of the junction unmatched. The CDR3 runs 17 residues. CDR3 residues: CASSVGTGTWGTDTQYF. For the CDR3, the DNA is TGTGCCAGCAGCGTAGGGACAGGGACGTGGGGCACAGATACGCAGTATTTT.

This rearrangement joins TRBV19 to TRBJ1-1; TRBD1 is a possible D gene (6 bases). The CDR3 is 14 residues long. The germline V gene has CDR1 LNHDA and CDR2 SQIVND (reference sequence). The V end was cut by 2 bases, the J end by 3 bases, with 10 bases between. The CDR3 region has the DNA TGTGCCAGTAGTATAACAGGGAGAGACACTGAAGCTTTCTTT. It encodes CASSITGRDTEAFF.

The chain links TRBV12-3 or TRBV12-4 to TRBJ1-4; D may be TRBD1 (5 bases). Trimming took 2 bases from V and 5 from J, leaving 6 bases between them. The CDR3 totals 13 residues. This CDR3 reads CASSLQGNEKLFF. The CDR3 DNA sequence: TGTGCCAGCAGTTTACAGGGCAATGAAAAACTGTTTTTT.

This rearrangement joins TRBV4-1 to TRBJ1-2, with D tentatively TRBD1 (6 bases). Germline CDR1 is MGHRA and CDR2 is YSYEKL. The V and J ends lost 3 bases and 9 bases respectively, with 23 bases between them. The CDR3 consists of 16 residues. CDR3 amino acids: CASSHDTGRRGKSYTF. CDR3 DNA: TGCGCCAGCAGCCATGATACCGGACGGAGGGGGAAGAGCTACACCTTC.